This entry concerns a single T cell receptor beta chain. Its antigen is not identified. MiXCR, applied by TCRdb to the reads, yields one record per CDR3 protein. The sample has approximately 750,000 distinct CDR3 sequences; roughly a third are singletons. Trimming removed 3 bases at V and 5 bases at J, with 1 base between. The CDR3 sequence is 9 residues long. The V gene's germline CDR1 is SQVTM and CDR2 ANQGSEA. The data stem from a study of T cell repertoires in cytomegalovirus infection. Study-wide background: It was the public TCR beta signatures that indicated both CMV infection and matching HLA type.

The study, taken as a whole, reports: Summed public TCR beta family frequency identified CMV carriers bearing the relevant HLA. Within the response measured ex vivo, HLA-C-restricted CMV-specific TCR beta clonotypes were dominant.

Sequenced input: PBMCs. V usage is TRBV29-1 and J usage is TRBJ2-5; no clear D gene. The source is a human donor in good health (CMV status not recorded). Some clones in this sample may be carry-over from other donors' samples. The CDR3 DNA sequence: TGCAGCGTTGAGGAGACCCAGTACTTC. It encodes CSVEETQYF.